There are a few counts of the clone carrying this T cell receptor (beta chain). Its target is not known. Documented time point: patch test 1, 2 weeks after DPC sensitization. Treatment specified: therapeutic diphenylcyclopropenone sensitization with weekly scalp DPC. Non-pregnant alopecia patients aged 18 to 70, suitable for DPC therapy. The CDR3 totals 11 residues. Germline assignment: CDR1 DFQATT and CDR2 SNEGSKA (reference sequence). The V gene lost 4 bases and the J gene lost 5 bases, with 8 bases spanning the gap. TCRdb independently ran MiXCR on the RACE reads; one entry per CDR3 protein. Of 75,000 to 100,000 distinct CDR3 sequences in the sample, 8% to 11% were seen once. The data are from a study of human T cells and chemical hapten exposure. Overall study: Diphenylcyclopropenone was applied weekly to patients' scalps across the roughly 24-week study.

Whole-study results and caveats: The study found that PT1 expanded TCR counts correlated positively with patch test score.

This chain connects TRBV20-1 to TRBJ1-2, with D perhaps TRBD1 (6 bases). Material: whole blood, obtained in connection with sensitization to the hapten diphenylcyclopropenone (DPC). This sequence originates from a middle-aged man with alopecia areata. Some clones in this sample may be carry-over from other donors' samples. The CDR3 DNA sequence: TGCAGTGCTAAACAGGGATATGGCTACACCTTC. Translated, it gives CSAKQGYGYTF.